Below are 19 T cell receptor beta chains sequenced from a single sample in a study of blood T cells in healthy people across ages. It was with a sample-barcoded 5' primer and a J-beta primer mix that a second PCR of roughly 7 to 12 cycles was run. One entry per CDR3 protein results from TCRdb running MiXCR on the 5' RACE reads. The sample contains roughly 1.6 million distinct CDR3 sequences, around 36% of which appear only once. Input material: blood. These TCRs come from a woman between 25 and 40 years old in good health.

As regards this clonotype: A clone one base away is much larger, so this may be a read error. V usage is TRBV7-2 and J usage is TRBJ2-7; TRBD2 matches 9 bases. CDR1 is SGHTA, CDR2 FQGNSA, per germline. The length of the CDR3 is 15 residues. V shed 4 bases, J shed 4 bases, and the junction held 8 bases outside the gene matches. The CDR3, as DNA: TGTGCCAGCAGCTCAAGCGGGAGGAGTTGGTACGAGCAGTACTTC. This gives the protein CASSSSGRSWYEQYF.

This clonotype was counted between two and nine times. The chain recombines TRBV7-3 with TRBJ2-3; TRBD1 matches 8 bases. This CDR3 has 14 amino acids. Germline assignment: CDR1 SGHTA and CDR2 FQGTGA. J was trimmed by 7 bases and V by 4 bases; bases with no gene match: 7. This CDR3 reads CASSSDRGRNTQYF. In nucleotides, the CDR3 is TGTGCCAGCAGCTCTGACAGGGGACGGAATACGCAGTATTTT.

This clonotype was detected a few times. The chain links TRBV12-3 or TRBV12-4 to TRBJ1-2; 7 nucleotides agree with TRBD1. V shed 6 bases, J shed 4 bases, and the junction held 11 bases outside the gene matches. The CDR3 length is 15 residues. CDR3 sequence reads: CASSPGEGALYGYTF. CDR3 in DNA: TGTGCCAGCAGCCCGGGGGAGGGGGCACTCTATGGCTACACCTTC.

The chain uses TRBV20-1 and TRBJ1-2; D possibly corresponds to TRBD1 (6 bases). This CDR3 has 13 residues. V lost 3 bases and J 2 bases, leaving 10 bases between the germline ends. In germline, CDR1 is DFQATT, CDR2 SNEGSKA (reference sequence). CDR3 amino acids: CSARGGANYGYTF. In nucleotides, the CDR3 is TGCAGTGCTAGGGGGGGGGCAAACTATGGCTACACCTTC.

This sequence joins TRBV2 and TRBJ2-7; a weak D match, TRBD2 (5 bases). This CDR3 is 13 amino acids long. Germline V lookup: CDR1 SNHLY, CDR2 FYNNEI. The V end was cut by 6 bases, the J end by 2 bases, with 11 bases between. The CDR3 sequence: CASRDGEPYEQYF. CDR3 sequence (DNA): TGTGCCAGCAGGGACGGGGAGCCCTACGAGCAGTACTTC.

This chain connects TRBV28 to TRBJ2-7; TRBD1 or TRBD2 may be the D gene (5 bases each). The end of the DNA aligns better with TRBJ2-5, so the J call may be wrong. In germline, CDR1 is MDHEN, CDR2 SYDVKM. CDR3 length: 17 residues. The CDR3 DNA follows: TGTGCCAGCAGTTTATACCCCGCGGGCAGGGCTCAAGAGACCCAGTACTTC. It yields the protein CASSLYPAGRAQETQYF.

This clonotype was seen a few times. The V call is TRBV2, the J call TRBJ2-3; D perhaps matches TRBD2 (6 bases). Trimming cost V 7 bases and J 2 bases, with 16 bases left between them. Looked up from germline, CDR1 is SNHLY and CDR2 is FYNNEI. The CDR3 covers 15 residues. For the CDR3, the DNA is TGTGCCAGCACCCAAACTGGGGGGTCCACAGATACGCAGTATTTT. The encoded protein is CASTQTGGSTDTQYF.

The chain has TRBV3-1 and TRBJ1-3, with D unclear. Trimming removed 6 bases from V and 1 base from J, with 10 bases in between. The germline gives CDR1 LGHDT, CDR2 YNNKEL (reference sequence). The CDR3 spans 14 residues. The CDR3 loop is CASSPSTSGNTIYF. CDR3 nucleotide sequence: TGTGCCAGCAGTCCTAGTACTTCTGGAAACACCATATATTTT.

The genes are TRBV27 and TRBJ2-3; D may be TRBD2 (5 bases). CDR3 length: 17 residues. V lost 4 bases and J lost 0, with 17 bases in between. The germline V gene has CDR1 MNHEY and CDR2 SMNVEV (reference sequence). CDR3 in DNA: TGTGCCAGCAGTTACCGTAGGCAAGCGGCTAGCACAGATACGCAGTATTTT. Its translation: CASSYRRQAASTDTQYF.

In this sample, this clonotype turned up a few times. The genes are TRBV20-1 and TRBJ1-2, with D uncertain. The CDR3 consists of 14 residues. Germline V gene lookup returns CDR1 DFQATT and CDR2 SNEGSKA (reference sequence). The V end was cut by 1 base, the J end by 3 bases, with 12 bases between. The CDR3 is CSARVREDHYGYTF. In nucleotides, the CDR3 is TGCAGTGCTAGAGTGAGGGAGGATCACTATGGCTACACCTTC.

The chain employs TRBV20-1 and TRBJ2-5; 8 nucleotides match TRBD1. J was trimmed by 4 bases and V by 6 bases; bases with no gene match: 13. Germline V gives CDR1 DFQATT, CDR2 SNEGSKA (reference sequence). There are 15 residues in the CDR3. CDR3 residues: CSANSDREVIETQYF. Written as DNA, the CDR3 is TGCAGTGCAAACTCGGACAGGGAGGTAATAGAGACCCAGTACTTC.

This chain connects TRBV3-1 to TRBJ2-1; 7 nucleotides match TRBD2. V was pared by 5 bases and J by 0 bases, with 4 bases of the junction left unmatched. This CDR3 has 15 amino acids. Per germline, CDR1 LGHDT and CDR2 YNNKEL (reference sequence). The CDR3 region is CASSGGVSSYNEQFF. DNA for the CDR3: TGTGCCAGCAGCGGGGGGGTGAGCTCCTACAATGAGCAGTTCTTC.

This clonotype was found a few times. As DNA, the CDR3 is TGCGCCAGCAAAGTAGTAGCGGGAGAAGAGACCCAGTACTTC. It codes for CASKVVAGEETQYF. The gene calls are TRBV5-1 and TRBJ2-5, with 9 bases matching TRBD2. In germline, CDR1 is SGHRS, CDR2 YFSETQ. V shed 6 bases and J 3 bases; nucleotides not matched to a gene: 6. The CDR3 is 14 amino acids.

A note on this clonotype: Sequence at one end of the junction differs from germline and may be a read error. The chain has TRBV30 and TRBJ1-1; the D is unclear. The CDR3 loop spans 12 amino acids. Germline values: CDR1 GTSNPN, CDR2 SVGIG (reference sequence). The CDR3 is CAWSVLKTEAFF. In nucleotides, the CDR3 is TGTGCCTGGAGTGTCTTGAAAACTGAAGCTTTCTTT. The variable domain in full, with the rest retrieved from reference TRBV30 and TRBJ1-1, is SQTIHQWPATLVQPVGSPLSLECTVEGTSNPNLYWYRQAAGRGLQLLFYSVGIGQISSEVPQNLSASRPQDRQFILSSKKLLLSDSGFYLCAWSVLKTEAFFGQGTRLTVV.

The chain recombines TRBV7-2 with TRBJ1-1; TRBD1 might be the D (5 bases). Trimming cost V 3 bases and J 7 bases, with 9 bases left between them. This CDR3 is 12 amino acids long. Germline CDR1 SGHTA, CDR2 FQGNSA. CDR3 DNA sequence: TGTGCCAGCAGCTTCCAGGGTAATGAAGCTTTCTTT. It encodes CASSFQGNEAFF. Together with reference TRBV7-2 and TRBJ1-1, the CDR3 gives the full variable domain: GAGVSQSPSNKVTEKGKDVELRCDPISGHTALYWYRQSLGQGLEFLIYFQGNSAPDKSGLPSDRFSAERTGGSVSTLTIQRTQQEDSAVYLCASSFQGNEAFFGQGTRLTVV.

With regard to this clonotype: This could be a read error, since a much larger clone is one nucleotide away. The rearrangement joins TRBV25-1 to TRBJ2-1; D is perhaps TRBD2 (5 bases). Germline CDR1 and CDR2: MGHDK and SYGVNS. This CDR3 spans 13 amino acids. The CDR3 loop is CASSASRYNAQFF. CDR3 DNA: TGTGCCAGCAGTGCTAGCCGGTACAATGCGCAGTTCTTC.

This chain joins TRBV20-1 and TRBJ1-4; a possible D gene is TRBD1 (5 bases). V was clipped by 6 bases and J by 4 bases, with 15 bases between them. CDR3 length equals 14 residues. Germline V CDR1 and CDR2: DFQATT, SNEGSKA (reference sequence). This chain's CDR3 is CSAHDGGHNEKLFF. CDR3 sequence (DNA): TGCAGTGCGCACGACGGTGGACATAATGAAAAACTGTTTTTT.

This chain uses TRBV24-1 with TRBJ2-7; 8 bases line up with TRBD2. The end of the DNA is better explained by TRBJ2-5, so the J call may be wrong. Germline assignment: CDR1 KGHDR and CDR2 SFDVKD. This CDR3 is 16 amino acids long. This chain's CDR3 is CATSDLSQRGRETQYF. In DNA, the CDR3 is TGTGCCACCAGTGATTTATCCCAGCGGGGGAGAGAGACCCAGTACTTC.

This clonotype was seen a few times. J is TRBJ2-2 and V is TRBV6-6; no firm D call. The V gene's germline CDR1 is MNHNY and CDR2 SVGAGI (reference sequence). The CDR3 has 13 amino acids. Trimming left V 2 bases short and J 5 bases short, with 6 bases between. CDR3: CASSYPRTGELFF. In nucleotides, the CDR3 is TGTGCCAGCAGTTACCCCAGGACCGGGGAGCTGTTTTTT.